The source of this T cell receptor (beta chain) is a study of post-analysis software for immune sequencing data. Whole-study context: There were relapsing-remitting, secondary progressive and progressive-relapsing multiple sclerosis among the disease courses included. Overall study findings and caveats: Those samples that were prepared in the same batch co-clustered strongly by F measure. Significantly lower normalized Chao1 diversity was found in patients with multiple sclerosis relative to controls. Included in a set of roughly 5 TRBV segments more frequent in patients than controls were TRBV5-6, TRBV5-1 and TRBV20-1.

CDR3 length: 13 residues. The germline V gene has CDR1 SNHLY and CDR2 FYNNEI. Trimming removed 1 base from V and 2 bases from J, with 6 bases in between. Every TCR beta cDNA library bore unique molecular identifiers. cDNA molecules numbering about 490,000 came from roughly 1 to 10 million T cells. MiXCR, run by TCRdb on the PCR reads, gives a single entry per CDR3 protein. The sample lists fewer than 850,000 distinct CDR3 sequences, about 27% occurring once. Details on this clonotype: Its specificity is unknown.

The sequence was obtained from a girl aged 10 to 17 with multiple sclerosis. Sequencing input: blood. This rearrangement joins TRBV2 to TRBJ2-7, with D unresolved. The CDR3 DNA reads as TGTGCCAGCAGTGAAGGCAGGCCCTACGAGCAGTACTTC. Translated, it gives CASSEGRPYEQYF.